This TCR beta chain was documented in a study of vaccination and CD4 T cells after COVID-19. Study as a whole: Between diagnosis and the drawing of post-COVID samples lay a median roughly 100 days (range 35 to 161).

Sequencing of cultured CD4+ T cell DNA used the Oncomine TCR Beta short-read assay. DNA came from CD4+ T cells after culture. TCRdb ran MiXCR on the PCR reads and lists one entry per CDR3 protein. The data show over 15,000 distinct CDR3 sequences, nearly 50% seen once. Comments on this clonotype: Antigen unknown.

Study conclusions and caveats: Convalescent patients had a median about 90% of reactive clones appearing only post-vaccination.

Unmatched junction bases numbered 10, after V lost 0 bases and J lost 6 bases. The CDR3 extends over 16 amino acids. Germline assignment: CDR1 LGHNA and CDR2 YSLEER. Treatment indicated: roughly ten-day PBMC culture with coronavirus spike peptide pools or control peptides (ViraFEST assay). This chain connects TRBV4-3 to TRBJ1-2; 7 nucleotides match TRBD1. This TCR was sampled from a human donor who had recovered from COVID-19. The sample was CD4+ T cells from blood, cultured in vitro, taken before SARS-CoV-2 vaccination. CDR3 in amino acids: CASSQDLTQGVNGYTF. The CDR3 DNA reads as TGCGCCAGCAGCCAAGATCTGACGCAGGGGGTTAATGGCTACACCTTC.